These T cell receptor beta chains were read from a single sample in a study of beta chain features in type 1 diabetes. Only in-frame clones appear in the TCRdb table, and some are missing; sequencing was by immunoSEQ multiplex PCR. This sample has hundreds of thousands of clones, with 11% to 15% found just once. The sample was naive CD4+ T cells from blood. The receptor source for this set is a man between 18 and 29 years old with type 1 diabetes. Each CDR3 is given with its conserved first and last residue. A D gene is named only where the DNA matches it firmly. Size tells how often a clone was seen (once, few, many) or the class of an expanded clone, and some rows leave it out.

v_call	clone_size	d_call	j_call	cdr3_nt	cdr3_aa
TRBV7-2	few	-	TRBJ2-7	TGTGCCAGCACGCGCCGGGGGCTCTCCGAGCAGTACTTC	CASTRRGLSEQYF
TRBV15	few	-	TRBJ1-2	TGTGCCACCAGCAGAGATCCGGGTCTCCTAAACTATGGCTACACCTTC	CATSRDPGLLNYGYTF
TRBV29-1	few	TRBD1	TRBJ2-4	TGCAGCGCTCGGGACAGGAACATTCAGTACTTC	CSARDRNIQYF
TRBV7-9	-	TRBD2	TRBJ2-1	TGTGCCAGCAGCTTCGGTAGCGGGAACTCCTACAATGAGCAGTTCTTC	CASSFGSGNSYNEQFF
TRBV2	few	TRBD2	TRBJ2-1	TGTGCCAGCGGGGGAGGGTTTATATCCAATGAGCAGTTCTTC	CASGGGFISNEQFF
TRBV30	few	TRBD1	TRBJ2-2	TGTGCCTGGAGCCGAGAGGACAGGGATGTCGGGGAGCTGTTTTTT	CAWSREDRDVGELFF
TRBV29-1	few	-	TRBJ1-5	TGCAGCGTTGGGACAGATAGCAATCAGCCCCAGCATTTT	CSVGTDSNQPQHF
TRBV5-1	few	-	TRBJ2-3	TGCGCCAGCAGCTTAGATCAAAGTACGCAGTATTTT	CASSLDQSTQYF
TRBV25-1	-	-	TRBJ2-7	TGTGCCAGCTTGCAGGGCGAGCAGTACTTC	CASLQGEQYF
TRBV5-6	few	TRBD1	TRBJ1-6	TGTGCCAGCAGCTCCCCAAAGACAGGGGGGTCACCCCTCCACTTT	CASSSPKTGGSPLHF
TRBV7-2	-	-	TRBJ2-5	TGTGCCAGCAGCTCCCTGGGAGCGCGATTCCAAGAGACCCAGTACTTC	CASSSLGARFQETQYF
TRBV6-6	-	-	TRBJ1-5	TGTGCCAGCAGGGCCGGGGGGCGAAATCAGCCCCAGCATTTT	CASRAGGRNQPQHF